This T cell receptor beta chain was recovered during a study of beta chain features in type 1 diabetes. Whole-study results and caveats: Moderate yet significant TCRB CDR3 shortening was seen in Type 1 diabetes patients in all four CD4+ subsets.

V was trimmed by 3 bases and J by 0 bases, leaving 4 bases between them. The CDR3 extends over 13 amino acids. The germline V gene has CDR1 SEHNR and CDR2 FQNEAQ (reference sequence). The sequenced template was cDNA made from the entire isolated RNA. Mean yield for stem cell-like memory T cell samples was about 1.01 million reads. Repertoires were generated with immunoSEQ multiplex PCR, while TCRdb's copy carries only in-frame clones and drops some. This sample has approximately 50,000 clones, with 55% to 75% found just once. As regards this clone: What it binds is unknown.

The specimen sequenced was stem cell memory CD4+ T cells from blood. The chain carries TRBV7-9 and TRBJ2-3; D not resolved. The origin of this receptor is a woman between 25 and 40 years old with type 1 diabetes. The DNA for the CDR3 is TGTGCCAGCAGCTTTTCTAGCACAGATACGCAGTATTTT. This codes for CASSFSSTDTQYF. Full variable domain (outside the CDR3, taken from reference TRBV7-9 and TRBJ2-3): DTGVSQNPRHKITKRGQNVTFRCDPISEHNRLYWYRQTLGQGPEFLTYFQNEAQLEKSRLLSDRFSAERPKGSFSTLEIQRTEQGDSAMYLCASSFSSTDTQYFGPGTRLTVL.